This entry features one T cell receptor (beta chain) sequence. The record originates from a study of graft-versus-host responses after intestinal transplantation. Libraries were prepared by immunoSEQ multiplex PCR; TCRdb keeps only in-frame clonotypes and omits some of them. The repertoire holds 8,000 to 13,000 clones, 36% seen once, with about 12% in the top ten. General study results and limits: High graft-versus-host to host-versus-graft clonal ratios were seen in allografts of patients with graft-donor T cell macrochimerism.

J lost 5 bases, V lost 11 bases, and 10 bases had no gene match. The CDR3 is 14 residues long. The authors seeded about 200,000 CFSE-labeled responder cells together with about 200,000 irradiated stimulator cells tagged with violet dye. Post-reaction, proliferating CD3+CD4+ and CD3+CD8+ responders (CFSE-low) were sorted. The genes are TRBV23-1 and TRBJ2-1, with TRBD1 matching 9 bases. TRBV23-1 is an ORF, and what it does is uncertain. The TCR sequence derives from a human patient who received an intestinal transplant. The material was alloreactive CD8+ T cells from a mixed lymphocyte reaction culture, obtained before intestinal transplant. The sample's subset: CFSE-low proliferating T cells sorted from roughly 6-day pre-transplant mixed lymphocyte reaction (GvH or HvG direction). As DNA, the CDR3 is TGCGCCCGTCCCTCCGGGACAGGGAACAATGAGCAGTTCTTC. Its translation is CARPSGTGNNEQFF.